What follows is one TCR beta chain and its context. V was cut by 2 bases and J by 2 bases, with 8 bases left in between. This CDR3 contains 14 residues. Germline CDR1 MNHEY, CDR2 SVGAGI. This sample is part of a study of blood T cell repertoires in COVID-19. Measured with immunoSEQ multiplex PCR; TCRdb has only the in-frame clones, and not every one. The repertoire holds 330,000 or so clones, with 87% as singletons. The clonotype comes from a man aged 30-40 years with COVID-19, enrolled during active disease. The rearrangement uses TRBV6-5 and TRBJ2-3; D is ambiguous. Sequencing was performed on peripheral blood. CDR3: CASSYGAYTDTQYF. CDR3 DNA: TGTGCCAGCAGTTACGGAGCTTACACAGATACGCAGTATTTT.